The present entry profiles one T cell receptor (beta chain) with its context. This sample was taken from a study of CD8+ T cells in alopecia areata. Extracted from the samples, RNA was reverse transcribed into cDNA to serve as the sequencing template. Sequenced by immunoSEQ multiplex PCR; TCRdb stores in-frame clones only, minus some. The profile covers roughly 99,000 clones, with 84% appearing a single time and under 25% taken by the ten largest. This CDR3 region has 14 residues. Losses at the gene ends were 6 bases for V and 3 bases for J; bases not matched to a gene: 8. Germline-derived CDR1 and CDR2 are MDHEN and SYDVKM. Specified treatment: oral pan-JAK inhibitor, 5-10 mg twice daily.

The sequencing here drew on CD8+ T cells sorted from blood, taken at week 24, from a patient treated with tofacitinib. This TCR was sampled from a human donor with alopecia areata. V gene TRBV28 combines with J gene TRBJ2-7; TRBD1 aligns across 7 bases. CDR3 DNA sequence: TGTGCCAGCAGCTTACAGGGGCTTGTCTACGAGCAGTACTTC. This codes for CASSLQGLVYEQYF.